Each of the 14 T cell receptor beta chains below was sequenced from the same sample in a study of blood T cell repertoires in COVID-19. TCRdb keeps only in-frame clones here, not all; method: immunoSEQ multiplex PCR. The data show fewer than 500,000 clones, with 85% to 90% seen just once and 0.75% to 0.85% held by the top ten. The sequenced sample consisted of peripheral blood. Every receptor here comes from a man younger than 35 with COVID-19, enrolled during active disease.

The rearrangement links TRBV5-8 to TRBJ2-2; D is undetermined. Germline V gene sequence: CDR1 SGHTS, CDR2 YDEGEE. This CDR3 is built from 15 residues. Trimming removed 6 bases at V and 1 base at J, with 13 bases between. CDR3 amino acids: CASKIYYGNTGELFF. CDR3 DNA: TGTGCCAGCAAAATCTACTATGGGAACACCGGGGAGCTGTTTTTT.

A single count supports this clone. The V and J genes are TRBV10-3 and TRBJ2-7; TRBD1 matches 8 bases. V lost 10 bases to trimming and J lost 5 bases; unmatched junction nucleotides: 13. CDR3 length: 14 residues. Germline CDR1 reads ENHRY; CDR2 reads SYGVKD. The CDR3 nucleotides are TGTGCCACCTGGACAGGGCATAAATCGGACGAGCAGTACTTC. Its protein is CATWTGHKSDEQYF.

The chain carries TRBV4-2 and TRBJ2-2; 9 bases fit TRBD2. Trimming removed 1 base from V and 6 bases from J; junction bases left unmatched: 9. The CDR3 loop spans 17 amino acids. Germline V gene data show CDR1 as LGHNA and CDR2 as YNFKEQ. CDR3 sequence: CASSQVIAGGLPGELFF. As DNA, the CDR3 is TGTGCCAGCAGCCAAGTAATCGCGGGAGGGCTTCCCGGGGAGCTGTTTTTT.

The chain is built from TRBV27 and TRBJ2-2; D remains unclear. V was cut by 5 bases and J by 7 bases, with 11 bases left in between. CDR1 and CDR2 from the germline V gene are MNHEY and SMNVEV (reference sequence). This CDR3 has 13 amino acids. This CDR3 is CASSPSLVGELFF. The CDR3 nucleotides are TGTGCCAGCAGTCCTTCTCTAGTCGGGGAGCTGTTTTTT.

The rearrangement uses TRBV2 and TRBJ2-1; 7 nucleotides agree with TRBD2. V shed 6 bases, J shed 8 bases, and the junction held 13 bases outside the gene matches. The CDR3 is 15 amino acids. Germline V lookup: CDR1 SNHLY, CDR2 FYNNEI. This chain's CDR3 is CASREGGRAFDEQFF. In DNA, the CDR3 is TGTGCCAGCAGGGAGGGCGGGAGAGCGTTCGATGAGCAGTTCTTC.

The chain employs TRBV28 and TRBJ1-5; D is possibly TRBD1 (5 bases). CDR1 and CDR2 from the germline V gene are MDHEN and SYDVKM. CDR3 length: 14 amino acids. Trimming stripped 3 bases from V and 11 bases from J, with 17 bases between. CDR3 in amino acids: CASSFGGGELAQHF. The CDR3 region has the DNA TGTGCCAGCAGTTTCGGGGGAGGGGAGTTAGCCCAGCATTTT. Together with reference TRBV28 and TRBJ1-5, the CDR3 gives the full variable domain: DVKVTQSSRYLVKRTGEKVFLECVQDMDHENMFWYRQDPGLGLRLIYFSYDVKMKEKGDIPEGYSVSREKKERFSLILESASTNQTSMYLCASSFGGGELAQHFGDGTRLSIL.

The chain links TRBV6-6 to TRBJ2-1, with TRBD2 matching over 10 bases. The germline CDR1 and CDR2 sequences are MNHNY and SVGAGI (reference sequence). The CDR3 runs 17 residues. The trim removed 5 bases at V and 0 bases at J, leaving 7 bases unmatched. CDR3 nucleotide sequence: TGTGCCAGCAGTCCGCGACTAGCGGGTGTCTCCTACAATGAGCAGTTCTTC. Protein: CASSPRLAGVSYNEQFF.

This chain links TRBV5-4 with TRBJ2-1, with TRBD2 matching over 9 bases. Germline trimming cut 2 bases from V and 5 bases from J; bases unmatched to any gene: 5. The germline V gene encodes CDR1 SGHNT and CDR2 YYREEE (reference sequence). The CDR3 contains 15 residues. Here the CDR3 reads CASSFRGGDDNEQFF. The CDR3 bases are TGTGCCAGCAGCTTTCGCGGGGGGGACGACAATGAGCAGTTCTTC.

CDR3 in amino acids: CASSRRGLAVDDEQFF. The DNA for the CDR3 is TGCGCCAGCAGCCGCAGAGGACTAGCGGTCGACGATGAGCAGTTCTTC. The chain links TRBV4-1 to TRBJ2-1; 10 nucleotides agree with TRBD2. This CDR3 is built from 16 residues. Germline lookup yields CDR1 MGHRA and CDR2 YSYEKL. The trim removed 4 bases at V and 8 bases at J, leaving 11 bases unmatched.

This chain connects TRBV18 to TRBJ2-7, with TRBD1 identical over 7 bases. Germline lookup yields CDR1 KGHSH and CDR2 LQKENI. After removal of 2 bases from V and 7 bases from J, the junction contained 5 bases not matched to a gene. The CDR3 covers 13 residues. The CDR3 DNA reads TGTGCCAGCTCACCAAACAGGGGCGAGGAGCAGTACTTC. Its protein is CASSPNRGEEQYF. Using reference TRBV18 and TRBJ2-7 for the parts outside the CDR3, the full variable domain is NAGVMQNPRHLVRRRGQEARLRCSPMKGHSHVYWYRQLPEEGLKFMVYLQKENIIDESGMPKERFSAEFPKEGPSILRIQQVVRGDSAAYFCASSPNRGEEQYFGPGTRLTVT.

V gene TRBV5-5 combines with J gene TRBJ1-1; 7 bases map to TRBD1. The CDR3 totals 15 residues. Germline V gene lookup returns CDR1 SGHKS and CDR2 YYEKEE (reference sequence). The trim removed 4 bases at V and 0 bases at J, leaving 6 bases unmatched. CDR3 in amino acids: CASSVTGAMNTEAFF. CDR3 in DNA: TGTGCCAGCAGCGTAACAGGGGCCATGAACACTGAAGCTTTCTTT.

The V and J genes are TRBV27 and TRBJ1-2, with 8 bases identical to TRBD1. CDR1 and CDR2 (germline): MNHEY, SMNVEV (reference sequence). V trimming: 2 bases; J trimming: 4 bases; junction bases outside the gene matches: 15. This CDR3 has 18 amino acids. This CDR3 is CASSLIGTGSPRFYGYTF. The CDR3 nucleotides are TGTGCCAGCAGTTTAATAGGGACAGGATCACCTCGTTTCTATGGCTACACCTTC.

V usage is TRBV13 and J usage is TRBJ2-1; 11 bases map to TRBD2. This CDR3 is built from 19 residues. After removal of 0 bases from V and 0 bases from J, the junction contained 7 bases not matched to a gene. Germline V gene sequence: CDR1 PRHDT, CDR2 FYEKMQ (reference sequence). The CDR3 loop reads CASSLGIPSGGYSYNEQFF. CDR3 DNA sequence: TGTGCCAGCAGCTTAGGGATTCCTAGCGGGGGGTACTCCTACAATGAGCAGTTCTTC.

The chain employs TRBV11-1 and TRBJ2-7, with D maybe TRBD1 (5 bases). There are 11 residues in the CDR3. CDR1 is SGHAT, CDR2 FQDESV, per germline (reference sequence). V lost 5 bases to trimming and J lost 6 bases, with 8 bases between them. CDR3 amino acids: CASSIRGEQYF. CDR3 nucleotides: TGTGCCAGCAGCATAAGGGGCGAGCAGTACTTC.